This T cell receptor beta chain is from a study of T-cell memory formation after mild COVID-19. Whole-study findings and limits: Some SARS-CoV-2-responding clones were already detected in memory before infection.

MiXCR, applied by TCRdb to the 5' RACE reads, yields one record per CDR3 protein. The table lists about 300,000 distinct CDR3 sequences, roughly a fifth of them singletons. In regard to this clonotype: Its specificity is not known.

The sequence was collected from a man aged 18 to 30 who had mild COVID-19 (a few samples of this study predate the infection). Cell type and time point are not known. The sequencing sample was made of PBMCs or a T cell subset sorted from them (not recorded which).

Here the CDR3 DNA reads TGTGCCAGCAGTTACGCAGGGGCAGAAGCTTTCTTT. Its translation is CASSYAGAEAFF. The V and J genes are TRBV6-2 or TRBV6-3 and TRBJ1-1, with TRBD1 as a possible D gene (6 bases). This CDR3 comprises 12 residues. V lost 2 bases, J lost 8 bases, and 9 bases lay in between. CDR1 is MNHEY and CDR2 is SVGEGT in the germline V gene.